The 22 T cell receptor beta chains given below trace back to one sample, sequenced in a study of blood T cells in healthy people across ages. With a J-beta primer mix and a sample-barcoded 5' primer, a second PCR ran 7 to 11 cycles. From the 5' RACE reads, TCRdb called clonotypes with MiXCR, one entry per CDR3 protein. The repertoire includes about 800,000 distinct CDR3 sequences, roughly 25% of them detected once, and under 4% sits in the top ten. These data are also associated with another study on T cells of mothers and their children.

The specimen sequenced was blood. The receptors were gathered from a boy between 10 and 17 years old in good health.

This clonotype was found a few times. The chain is built from TRBV5-1 and TRBJ2-5; no clear D. The CDR3 length is 15 residues. V was clipped by 0 bases and J by 1 base, with 10 bases between them. Germline V gene lookup returns CDR1 SGHRS and CDR2 YFSETQ. This chain's CDR3 is CASSLDYSTQETQYF. In DNA form, the CDR3 reads TGCGCCAGCAGCTTGGATTACAGCACCCAAGAGACCCAGTACTTC.

This clonotype came up a few times. CDR3 sequence: CSALRGPSTDTQYF. The CDR3 nucleotides are TGCAGTGCCTTACGGGGTCCGAGCACAGATACGCAGTATTTT. The chain employs TRBV20-1 and TRBJ2-3, with D possibly TRBD2 on 5 matching bases. Between the trimmed V and J ends, which lost 6 bases and 0 bases, there was a span of 13 bases. The CDR3 length is 14 residues. CDR1 and CDR2 (germline): DFQATT, SNEGSKA (reference sequence).

The chain recombines TRBV15 with TRBJ2-5, with D possibly TRBD1 on 5 matching bases. Deletions cut 0 bases from V and 4 bases from J, with 12 bases between. CDR3 length equals 15 residues. The germline gives CDR1 LNHNV, CDR2 YYDKDF (reference sequence). The CDR3 loop is CATSRDQWGGETQYF. In DNA, the CDR3 is TGTGCCACCAGCAGAGACCAATGGGGCGGAGAGACCCAGTACTTC. The entire variable domain, with the rest obtained from reference TRBV15 and TRBJ2-5, is as follows: DAMVIQNPRYQVTQFGKPVTLSCSQTLNHNVMYWYQQKSSQAPKLLFHYYDKDFNNEADTPDNFQSRRPNTSFCFLDIRSPGLGDTAMYLCATSRDQWGGETQYFGPGTRLLVL.

The J gene is TRBJ2-5, the V gene TRBV25-1; D is tentatively TRBD1 or TRBD2 (5 bases each). Germline CDR1 reads MGHDK; CDR2 reads SYGVNS. This CDR3 spans 13 amino acids. The germline V and J ends were trimmed by 6 bases and 6 bases, with 14 bases remaining between them. The CDR3 spells CASSVGERKTQYF. The CDR3 DNA follows: TGTGCCAGCAGCGTAGGGGAGAGGAAGACCCAGTACTTC. Supplemented by reference TRBV25-1 and TRBJ2-5, the full variable domain reads EADIYQTPRYLVIGTGKKITLECSQTMGHDKMYWYQQDPGMELHLIHYSYGVNSTEKGDLSSESTVSRIRTEHFPLTLESARPSHTSQYLCASSVGERKTQYFGPGTRLLVL.

The rearrangement joins TRBV4-3 to TRBJ2-5; D uncertain. The CDR3 is 15 amino acids. The V gene lost 4 bases and the J gene lost 5 bases, with 17 bases spanning the gap. Germline CDR1 reads LGHNA; CDR2 reads YSLEER. The CDR3 DNA follows: TGCGCCAGCAGCCCAGGCGGCCCACAAGAGGAGACCCAGTACTTC. Protein product: CASSPGGPQEETQYF.

The chain joins TRBV6-6 to TRBJ2-7; D is possibly TRBD1 or TRBD2 (5 bases each). V lost 9 bases, J lost 0 bases, and 12 bases lay in between. The CDR3 consists of 13 residues. Germline CDR1 MNHNY, CDR2 SVGAGI (reference sequence). The CDR3 DNA reads TGTGCCAGTACAAGGGACGGCTCCTACGAGCAGTACTTC. Protein: CASTRDGSYEQYF.

The V gene is TRBV7-9, the J gene TRBJ2-1; the match to TRBD1 covers 7 bases. The DNA end lines up better with TRBJ2-5; the J call may be wrong. Looked up from germline, CDR1 is SEHNR and CDR2 is FQNEAQ (reference sequence). The CDR3 covers 14 residues. The CDR3 region has the DNA TGTGCCAGCAGCGCGGACAGGAGGCAAGAGACCCAGTACTTC. It encodes CASSADRRQETQYF.

For the CDR3, the DNA is TGCAGTGCATTAGCGGGAGGATCGGTCAATGAGCAGTTCTTC. Amino acid sequence: CSALAGGSVNEQFF. The V and J genes are TRBV20-1 and TRBJ2-5, with 10 bases aligning to TRBD2. The J call is in doubt because the DNA end fits TRBJ2-1 better. The CDR3 covers 14 residues. Germline assignment: CDR1 DFQATT and CDR2 SNEGSKA (reference sequence).

The rearrangement links TRBV5-1 to TRBJ1-2; 8 bases match TRBD1. The germline CDR1 and CDR2 sequences are SGHRS and YFSETQ. The CDR3 sequence is 15 residues long. Trimming at V came to 0 bases and at J to 3 bases, leaving 4 bases not matched to a gene. The CDR3 region is CASSLGQGRHYGYTF. CDR3 sequence (DNA): TGCGCCAGCAGCTTGGGACAGGGGAGACACTATGGCTACACCTTC.

This clonotype was detected many times. The chain carries TRBV6-1 and TRBJ2-1; no firm D call. Germline CDR1 reads MNHNS; CDR2 reads SASEGT. V was trimmed by 3 bases and J by 8 bases, leaving 14 bases between them. The CDR3 spans 14 residues. The CDR3 DNA follows: TGTGCCAGCAGTGACAGCTGGGCTGGGGATGAGCAGTTCTTC. Protein: CASSDSWAGDEQFF.

This clonotype was counted only a few times. J is TRBJ2-7 and V is TRBV28, with a weak D call TRBD1 (5 bases). The germline CDR1 and CDR2 sequences are MDHEN and SYDVKM. The CDR3 covers 14 residues. V was clipped by 3 bases and J by 3 bases, with 12 bases between them. The CDR3 here is CASSLRQKNYEQYF. CDR3 DNA sequence: TGTGCCAGCAGTTTGAGACAGAAAAACTACGAGCAGTACTTC.

This clonotype was found a few times. The CDR3 protein is CASSNRALEGNTIYF. DNA for the CDR3: TGTGCCAGCAGCAACCGGGCATTAGAGGGAAACACCATATATTTT. The chain links TRBV7-2 to TRBJ1-3; no definite D call. Germline values: CDR1 SGHTA, CDR2 FQGNSA. With 5 bases removed from V and 4 bases from J, the gap between germline ends came to 15 bases. CDR3 size: 15 residues.

The chain carries TRBV28 and TRBJ2-7, with D uncertain. CDR1 is MDHEN and CDR2 is SYDVKM in the germline V gene. V lost 11 bases, J lost 2 bases, and 19 bases lay in between. The CDR3 extends over 14 amino acids. CDR3 in DNA: TGTGCCGTGACCCTCGCCGGCAGCCCCTACGAGCAGTACTTC. It is translated as CAVTLAGSPYEQYF.

This clonotype was seen more than once but under ten times. The rearrangement uses TRBV29-1 and TRBJ2-3; 8 nucleotides align to TRBD2. CDR3 length: 14 residues. With V trimmed by 6 bases and J by 10 bases, 15 bases remained unmatched. Germline V gene data show CDR1 as SQVTM and CDR2 as ANQGSEA. The CDR3 loop is CSVTGTSDVWAQYF. CDR3 coding DNA: TGCAGCGTGACCGGGACTAGTGATGTATGGGCGCAGTATTTT.

This clonotype was detected once. The chain uses TRBV4-3 and TRBJ2-5, with a weak D call TRBD2 (5 bases). The V gene's germline CDR1 is LGHNA and CDR2 YSLEER. Trimming stripped 5 bases from V and 3 bases from J, with 19 bases between. The CDR3 has 16 residues. The CDR3 reads CASSEMPGEIEETQYF. CDR3 sequence (DNA): TGCGCCAGCAGCGAAATGCCCGGGGAGATCGAAGAGACCCAGTACTTC.

The chain joins TRBV7-6 to TRBJ2-3; 8 positions match TRBD2. Looked up from germline, CDR1 is SGHVS and CDR2 is FNYEAQ. CDR3 length: 17 amino acids. The J segment lost 1 base and the V segment lost 0 bases, leaving 6 bases of the junction unmatched. The CDR3 here is CASSLAFSGIGTDTQYF. CDR3 sequence (DNA): TGTGCCAGCAGCTTAGCATTTAGCGGGATCGGCACAGATACGCAGTATTTT.

This clonotype occurred a few times. This sequence joins TRBV20-1 and TRBJ2-3; 7 bases map to TRBD1. CDR1 DFQATT and CDR2 SNEGSKA come from the germline V gene (reference sequence). V gave up 3 bases and J gave up 0 bases; unmatched junction bases: 9. The CDR3 has 16 amino acids. In DNA, the CDR3 is TGCAGTGCTAGTTCGGCAGGGGGATCGAGCACAGATACGCAGTATTTT. Its protein product is CSASSAGGSSTDTQYF.

The V gene is TRBV5-1, the J gene TRBJ1-3; no clear D. The ends were cut back, 4 bases at V and 4 bases at J, with 18 bases in the middle. Germline loops: CDR1 SGHRS, CDR2 YFSETQ. The CDR3 extends over 16 amino acids. CDR3 coding DNA: TGCGCCAGCAGCCAGAGTGGCGGGGTGAGCGGAAACACCATATATTTT. This sequence encodes CASSQSGGVSGNTIYF.

The V and J genes are TRBV27 and TRBJ2-5; D gene unclear. The last part of the DNA fits TRBJ2-7 better; the J call may be wrong. CDR3 length: 13 residues. Germline V gene lookup returns CDR1 MNHEY and CDR2 SMNVEV (reference sequence). DNA of the CDR3: TGTGCCAGCAGTTATTACAATAGCTACGAGCAGTACTTC. Residues: CASSYYNSYEQYF.

The chain carries TRBV19 and TRBJ2-5; D possibly corresponds to TRBD1 (5 bases). The V gene lost 7 bases and the J gene lost 1 base, with 13 bases spanning the gap. Germline values: CDR1 LNHDA, CDR2 SQIVND (reference sequence). The length of the CDR3 is 14 residues. CDR3 sequence: CASKETELQETQYF. The CDR3, as DNA: TGTGCCAGTAAGGAGACAGAGCTCCAAGAGACCCAGTACTTC.

The chain couples TRBV20-1 to TRBJ2-3, with D perhaps given as TRBD1 or TRBD2 (6 bases each). The CDR3 has 14 residues. Per germline, CDR1 DFQATT and CDR2 SNEGSKA (reference sequence). V was pared by 6 bases and J by 1 base, with 14 bases between. The CDR3 DNA reads TGCAGTGCCCCGGCGGGACACCGCACAGATACGCAGTATTTT. It translates to CSAPAGHRTDTQYF.

Regarding this clonotype: The final CDR3 position lacks the conserved phenylalanine or tryptophan, pointing to a likely read error. This chain connects TRBV11-1 to TRBJ2-7; D is undetermined. Germline V CDR1 and CDR2: SGHAT, FQDESV (reference sequence). V lost 2 bases to trimming and J lost 0 bases, with 8 bases between them. The CDR3 is made up of 14 amino acids. DNA of the CDR3: TGTGCCAGCAGCTTAAGCTCGACCTCCTACGAGCAGTACCTC. Translated, it gives CASSLSSTSYEQYL.